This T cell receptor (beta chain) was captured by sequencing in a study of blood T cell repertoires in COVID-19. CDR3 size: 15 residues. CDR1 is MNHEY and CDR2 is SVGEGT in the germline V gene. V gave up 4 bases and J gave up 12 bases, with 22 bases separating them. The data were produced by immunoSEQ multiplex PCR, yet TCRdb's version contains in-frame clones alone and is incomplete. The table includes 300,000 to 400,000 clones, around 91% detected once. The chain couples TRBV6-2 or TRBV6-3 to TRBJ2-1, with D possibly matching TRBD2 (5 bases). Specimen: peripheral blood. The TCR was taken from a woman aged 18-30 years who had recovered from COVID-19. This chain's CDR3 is CASSFGPGTPGGQFF. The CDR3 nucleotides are TGTGCCAGCAGTTTCGGGCCGGGAACGCCCGGTGGGCAGTTCTTC.